This TCR beta chain comes out of a study of prognosis after radiotherapy for stage I lung cancer. Study conclusions and caveats: Unique TCR clone counts dropped after stereotactic body radiation therapy, from a median of around 9,500 to 6,500.

Disease was node-negative on CT and PET/CT in all patients; none had prior chemotherapy, radiotherapy or other malignancies. TCR beta CDR3 amplification from genomic DNA was performed by two-round multiplex PCR. Primers were specific to each TRBV and TRBJ gene in first-round PCR. Using its own MiXCR run on the multiplex PCR reads, TCRdb lists one record per CDR3 protein. This repertoire shows more than 25,000 distinct CDR3 sequences, approximately 30% found once; its top ten account for more than 30%. This clonotype has just one count. The antigen is unknown. With a far larger clone one base away, a read error is the likely cause. CDR3 length: 10 residues. Germline V gene lookup returns CDR1 MNHGY and CDR2 SAAAGT.

The sample was PBMCs, taken before or after stereotactic body radiation therapy (not recorded which). The receptor was isolated from a donor of 50 years or more with non-small cell lung cancer. The rearrangement joins TRBV6-8 to TRBJ1-1; D uncertain. CDR3 DNA: TGTGCCAGCAGATACACTGAATCTTTCTTT. It is translated as CASRYTESFF.